This T cell receptor (beta chain) was observed in a study of T cell changes during pregnancy in multiple sclerosis. Measured with immunoSEQ multiplex PCR; TCRdb has only the in-frame clones, and not every one. The sample carries about 83,000 clones, roughly nine tenths recorded once. The germline V and J ends were trimmed by 5 bases and 0 bases, with 17 bases remaining between them. CDR3 length: 17 amino acids. From germline, CDR1 is MNHEY and CDR2 SMNVEV (reference sequence). This chain uses TRBV27 with TRBJ2-4; tentatively, D is TRBD2 (5 bases). This sample comprised PBMCs, obtained in the first trimester of pregnancy. This clonotype was sampled from a female donor in good health, serving as a control in a pregnancy study. Some clones in this sample may be carry-over from other donors' samples. In nucleotides, the CDR3 is TGTGCCAGCAGTACCCTATCTGACGGACTAGCCAAAAACATTCAGTACTTC. Translating it yields CASSTLSDGLAKNIQYF.